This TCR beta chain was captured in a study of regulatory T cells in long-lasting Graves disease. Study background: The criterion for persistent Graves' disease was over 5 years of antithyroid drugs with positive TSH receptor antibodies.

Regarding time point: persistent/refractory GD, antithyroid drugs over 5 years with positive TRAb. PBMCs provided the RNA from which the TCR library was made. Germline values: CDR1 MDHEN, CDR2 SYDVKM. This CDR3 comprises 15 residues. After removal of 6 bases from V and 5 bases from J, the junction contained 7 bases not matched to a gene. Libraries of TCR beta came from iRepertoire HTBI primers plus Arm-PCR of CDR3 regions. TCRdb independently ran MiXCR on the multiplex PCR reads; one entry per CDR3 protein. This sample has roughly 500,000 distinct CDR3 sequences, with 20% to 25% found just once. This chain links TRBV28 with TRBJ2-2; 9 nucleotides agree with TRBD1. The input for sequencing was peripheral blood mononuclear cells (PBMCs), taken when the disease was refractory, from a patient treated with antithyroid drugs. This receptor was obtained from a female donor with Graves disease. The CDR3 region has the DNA TGTGCCAGCAGGGGTACAGGGGGCGGGACCGGGGAGCTGTTTTTT. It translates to CASRGTGGGTGELFF.